This T cell receptor (beta chain) was sequenced for a study of technical replicates of blood from a few donors. The germline V gene has CDR1 SGHAT and CDR2 FQNNGV. Trimming took off 5 bases at V and 1 base at J, with 8 bases between the two ends. CDR3 length: 13 amino acids. Measured with immunoSEQ multiplex PCR; TCRdb has only the in-frame clones, and not every one. The sample has around 70,000 clones; approximately 95% are singletons. The origin of this receptor is a human donor in good health. The V call is TRBV11-2, the J call TRBJ1-1; D call uncertain. Sequenced sample: T cells isolated from PBMCs. The CDR3 region is CASSLYSNTEAFF. As DNA, the CDR3 is TGTGCCAGCAGCCTCTACTCGAACACTGAAGCTTTCTTT.